This T cell receptor beta chain was sequenced during a study of graft-versus-host responses after intestinal transplantation. The wider study: Multivisceral, liver-intestinal, or isolated intestinal transplants were received by the recipients. Whole-study findings and limits: Across patients carrying graft-donor T cell macrochimerism, allografts held high graft-versus-host to host-versus-graft clonal ratios. Association was observed between peak circulating GvH clone levels and early post-transplant HvG declines.

With regard to this clone: Its specificity is not known.

The CDR3 totals 15 residues. Germline V CDR1 and CDR2: MNHEY, SMNVEV (reference sequence). Between the trimmed V and J ends, which lost 5 bases and 0 bases, there was a span of 13 bases. Sequenced by immunoSEQ multiplex PCR; TCRdb stores in-frame clones only, minus some. The sample carries some 90,000 clones, 90% to 95% recorded once. The chain is built from TRBV27 and TRBJ1-1; the D gene is possibly TRBD1 (6 bases). Material: unstimulated CD8+ T cells sorted from spleen or lymph node cells, obtained before intestinal transplant. This TCR was sampled from a human donor who received an intestinal transplant. This chain's CDR3 is CASSPRTVMNTEAFF. CDR3 coding DNA: TGTGCCAGCAGTCCCCGGACAGTGATGAACACTGAAGCTTTCTTT.